This TCR beta chain was sequenced during a study of blood T cell repertoires in COVID-19. Study summary: Sites across the United States, Italy and Spain contributed samples from acute and convalescent COVID-19.

Followed over time, Seattle patients had been enrolled while infection was active. As processed by the authors: Nucleated cell counts were estimated from reference gene primer amplification. Sequenced by immunoSEQ multiplex PCR; TCRdb stores in-frame clones only, minus some. V, J and clone size are taken as reported in that table, and D and trimming were inferred from the DNA itself. The sample consists of 170,000 or so clones, around 90% of them appearing once. This clone was seen only once. Its ends do not fully match the called genes, so a read error is possible. Germline V gene lookup returns CDR1 SGHDN and CDR2 FVKESK. CDR3 size: 15 residues.

The chain couples TRBV14 to TRBJ2-4; maybe TRBD1 (6 bases). The material sequenced was peripheral blood. The origin of this receptor is a man aged 60 to 69 with COVID-19, enrolled during active disease. This chain's CDR3 is CASSQPRTAENIQYF. The DNA for the CDR3 is TGTGCCAGCAGCCAACCCAGGACAGCCGAAAACATTCAGTACTTC.